This TCR beta chain was sequenced in a study of control samples from healthy donors and cancer patients. The CDR3 spans 15 residues. After removal of 5 bases from V and 1 base from J, the junction contained 5 bases not matched to a gene. Germline assignment: CDR1 SGHVS and CDR2 FNYEAQ. The method was immunoSEQ multiplex PCR; TCRdb's version includes in-frame clones alone and lacks a portion of them. The sample contains 53,000 or so clones, about nine tenths of which appear only once. Input material: PBMCs. The clonotype was recovered from a man aged 55 to 70 with head and neck cancer. The J gene is TRBJ2-1, the V gene TRBV7-6, with 7 bases lining up with TRBD1. DNA for the CDR3: TGTGCCAGCAGCCACAGGGGCCCTTCCTACAATGAGCAGTTCTTC. Translated, it gives CASSHRGPSYNEQFF.